The 23 T cell receptor beta chains reported below all come from one sample, sequenced in a study of post-analysis software for immune sequencing data. Overall study findings and caveats: Five TRBV segments, including TRBV5-6, TRBV5-1 and TRBV20-1, were more frequent in patients than controls.

Their cognate antigens are unknown. Built from TCR beta cDNA, the libraries had unique molecular identifiers in them. TCRdb reprocessed the PCR reads via MiXCR and lists one record per CDR3 protein. Here the sample spans 380,000 or so distinct CDR3 sequences, roughly 36% being singletons. The sample comprised blood. Source of these receptors: a girl aged 10 to 17 with multiple sclerosis.

The chain couples TRBV7-9 to TRBJ2-2; the match to TRBD2 covers 8 bases. Germline lookup yields CDR1 SEHNR and CDR2 FQNEAQ (reference sequence). V dropped 5 bases and J dropped 0; count of bases not matched to a gene: 8. The CDR3 extends over 17 amino acids. The CDR3 loop is CASSEHGGGTNTGELFF. The CDR3 DNA is TGTGCCAGCAGCGAGCACGGCGGGGGGACGAACACCGGGGAGCTGTTTTTT.

The chain recombines TRBV5-6 with TRBJ1-2; tentatively, D is TRBD1 (5 bases). Trimming took 3 bases from V and 1 from J, leaving 13 bases between them. Germline V gene lookup returns CDR1 SGHDT and CDR2 YYEEEE. The CDR3 extends over 15 amino acids. CDR3 nucleotide sequence: TGTGCCAGCAGCTCCACCGGGACCTTTAACTATGGCTACACCTTC. Its protein is CASSSTGTFNYGYTF.

This clonotype was counted only a few times. The CDR3 coding sequence is TGCGCCAGCAGCTCGACGGGACAGGGGGGCTACGAGCAGTACTTC. Its translation: CASSSTGQGGYEQYF. This chain uses TRBV5-1 with TRBJ2-7, with TRBD1 matching over 11 bases. Germline loops: CDR1 SGHRS, CDR2 YFSETQ. The CDR3 is made up of 15 amino acids. The V segment lost 3 bases and the J segment 3 bases; nucleotides outside the gene matches: 5.

About this clonotype: The conserved final phenylalanine or tryptophan is absent from the CDR3, which likely points to a read error. The V gene is TRBV6-6, the J gene TRBJ1-5; D call uncertain. From germline, CDR1 is MNHNY and CDR2 SVGAGI (reference sequence). The CDR3 is 14 residues long. The germline V and J ends were trimmed by 6 bases and 7 bases, with 16 bases remaining between them. The CDR3 here is CASRPDLVGQPQHC. The CDR3 DNA reads TGTGCCAGCAGACCGGACCTGGTAGGACAGCCCCAGCATTGT.

The gene calls are TRBV27 and TRBJ2-1; the D is unclear. V shed 5 bases and J shed 5 bases, with 16 bases lying between them. The CDR3 is made up of 15 amino acids. CDR1 and CDR2 from the germline V gene are MNHEY and SMNVEV (reference sequence). CDR3 sequence (DNA): TGTGCCAGCAGTGGGTCCACCCAAAACCACAATGAGCAGTTCTTC. Translation gives CASSGSTQNHNEQFF.

The rearrangement joins TRBV7-2 to TRBJ2-2; D is possibly TRBD2 (6 bases). Germline V gene sequence: CDR1 SGHTA, CDR2 FQGNSA. The CDR3 has 15 residues. Trimming took off 0 bases at V and 4 bases at J, with 9 bases between the two ends. CDR3 amino acids: CASSLAGGTTGELFF. In DNA, the CDR3 is TGTGCCAGCAGCTTAGCAGGAGGGACCACCGGGGAGCTGTTTTTT.

The chain has TRBV7-2 and TRBJ1-6; possibly TRBD1 for D (5 bases). The germline gives CDR1 SGHTA, CDR2 FQGNSA. CDR3 length equals 15 residues. V was pared by 5 bases and J by 10 bases, with 18 bases between. This CDR3 reads CASSPPQGIRSPLHF. The CDR3 DNA sequence: TGTGCCAGCAGCCCCCCGCAGGGTATAAGGTCACCCCTCCACTTT.

This clonotype was seen more than once but under ten times. The genes are TRBV3-1 and TRBJ2-3; 7 bases are shared with TRBD1. J lost 0 bases, V lost 2 bases, and 8 bases had no gene match. The germline V gene has CDR1 LGHDT and CDR2 YNNKEL (reference sequence). This CDR3 has 17 amino acids. CDR3: CASSQQGQSFSTDTQYF. CDR3 in DNA: TGTGCCAGCAGCCAACAGGGACAGTCGTTCAGCACAGATACGCAGTATTTT.

This clonotype has a handful of counts. V is TRBV6-5 and J is TRBJ2-1; TRBD1 or TRBD2 may be the D gene (6 bases each). The ends were cut back, 2 bases at V and 8 bases at J, with 25 bases in the middle. The germline CDR1 and CDR2 sequences are MNHEY and SVGAGI. CDR3 length: 18 residues. The CDR3 protein is CASSYLLYPRGRIDEQFF. CDR3 coding DNA: TGTGCCAGCAGTTACCTTCTTTACCCCCGGGGGCGAATCGATGAGCAGTTCTTC.

This clonotype has just a few counts. CDR3 nucleotides: TGTGCCAGCAGTCCCGTGAGGCAGGGGGAGACCCAGTACTTC. This translates into CASSPVRQGETQYF. The chain combines TRBV6-6 with TRBJ2-5; weak D call: TRBD1 (6 bases). The V end was cut by 5 bases, the J end by 5 bases, with 15 bases between. CDR3 size: 14 residues. Germline assignment: CDR1 MNHNY and CDR2 SVGAGI (reference sequence).

This clonotype was detected a few times. The chain joins TRBV10-1 to TRBJ2-3; 8 bases align to TRBD1. The CDR3 length is 15 residues. Germline V gene lookup returns CDR1 WNHNN and CDR2 SYGVQD (reference sequence). The V and J ends lost 0 bases and 5 bases, in that order; junction bases with no gene match: 4. The CDR3 DNA follows: TGCGCCAGCAGTGAGTCGCAGGGGGCGCGAGATACGCAGTATTTT. This sequence encodes CASSESQGARDTQYF.

This clonotype was recorded a few times. The chain employs TRBV12-3 or TRBV12-4 and TRBJ1-2; TRBD1 agrees at 7 bases. The length of the CDR3 is 15 residues. Trimming removed 0 bases from V and 1 base from J; junction bases left unmatched: 2. The CDR3 bases are TGTGCCAGCAGTTTAGCAGGGGGCCGTAACTATGGCTACACCTTC. Amino acid sequence: CASSLAGGRNYGYTF.

This sequence joins TRBV4-1 and TRBJ2-4, with 11 positions matching TRBD1. J was trimmed by 10 bases and V by 0 bases; bases with no gene match: 5. This CDR3 has 15 residues. CDR1 is MGHRA, CDR2 YSYEKL, per germline. CDR3 residues: CASSQEMGQGEIQYF. DNA of the CDR3: TGCGCCAGCAGCCAAGAAATGGGACAGGGGGAGATTCAGTACTTC.

This chain joins TRBV6-2 or TRBV6-3 and TRBJ1-2; D unclear. Per germline, CDR1 MNHEY and CDR2 SVGEGT. The ends were cut back, 0 bases at V and 0 bases at J, with 2 bases in the middle. This CDR3 is built from 13 residues. As DNA, the CDR3 is TGTGCCAGCAGTTACTCAGCTAACTATGGCTACACCTTC. This gives the protein CASSYSANYGYTF.

This clonotype was counted once. V is TRBV4-2 and J is TRBJ2-3; 10 bases match TRBD2. The trim removed 4 bases at V and 1 base at J, leaving 11 bases unmatched. Germline CDR1 LGHNA, CDR2 YNFKEQ. The CDR3 has 18 amino acids. The CDR3 loop reads CASSPRAGGPRGTDTQYF. CDR3 nucleotide sequence: TGTGCCAGCAGCCCTCGAGCGGGGGGGCCGAGGGGCACAGATACGCAGTATTTT.

A note on this clonotype: The junction departs from germline at one end; a sequencing error may be responsible. The J gene is TRBJ2-7, the V gene TRBV4-1, with TRBD1 matching 8 bases. Germline assignment: CDR1 MGHRA and CDR2 YSYEKL. CDR3 length equals 15 residues. CDR3 sequence reads: CAGSLGTGLTYEQYF. The CDR3 bases are TGCGCCGGCAGCCTCGGGACAGGCTTAACCTACGAGCAGTACTTC.

Worth noting for this clonotype: At one end, the junction sequence differs from germline, possibly due to a read error. The rearrangement links TRBV7-2 to TRBJ2-1, with unresolved D. The CDR3 is 15 residues long. The germline V gene has CDR1 SGHTA and CDR2 FQGNSA. CDR3 sequence reads: CASSFSQSSYSEQFF. The CDR3 DNA is TGTGCCAGCAGCTTTTCTCAAAGCTCCTACAGTGAGCAGTTCTTC. Full variable domain (remainder filled in from reference TRBV7-2 and TRBJ2-1): GAGVSQSPSNKVTEKGKDVELRCDPISGHTALYWYRQSLGQGLEFLIYFQGNSAPDKSGLPSDRFSAERTGGSVSTLTIQRTQQEDSAVYLCASSFSQSSYSEQFFGPGTRLTVL.

This chain uses TRBV12-3 or TRBV12-4 with TRBJ1-5; unclear D gene. V lost 5 bases, J lost 0 bases, and 14 bases lay in between. This CDR3 spans 16 amino acids. The CDR3 spells CASSTGSYYSNQPQHF. The CDR3 DNA sequence: TGTGCCAGCAGTACCGGGTCCTACTATAGCAATCAGCCCCAGCATTTT.

The chain is built from TRBV28 and TRBJ1-1; TRBD1 might be the D (6 bases). Germline loops: CDR1 MDHEN, CDR2 SYDVKM. The CDR3 has 14 residues. V was pared by 8 bases and J by 1 base, with 14 bases between. Here the CDR3 DNA reads TGTGCCAGCCATGAGGACAGATCGAACACTGAAGCTTTCTTT. It translates to CASHEDRSNTEAFF.

V gene TRBV7-9 combines with J gene TRBJ2-7, with 8 bases identical to TRBD1. CDR1 and CDR2 (germline): SEHNR, FQNEAQ (reference sequence). V lost 5 bases, J lost 4 bases, and 10 bases stayed unmatched. The length of the CDR3 is 15 residues. The CDR3, as DNA: TGTGCCAGCAGCAAGACAGGGGTGGAGGGTTACGAGCAGTACTTC. This gives the protein CASSKTGVEGYEQYF.

This clonotype was recorded a few times. The rearrangement joins TRBV13 to TRBJ2-7; 8 nucleotides match TRBD1. The CDR3 length is 12 residues. CDR1 is PRHDT and CDR2 is FYEKMQ in the germline V gene (reference sequence). With 7 bases clipped from V and 7 bases from J, the junction kept 6 bases outside the gene matches. Here the CDR3 DNA reads TGTGCCAGCACGCAGGGGGCGAAGGAGCAGTACTTC. Translating gives CASTQGAKEQYF.

The gene calls are TRBV20-1 and TRBJ1-5, with TRBD1 matching over 8 bases. The CDR3 is made up of 15 amino acids. V trimming: 5 bases; J trimming: 1 base; junction bases outside the gene matches: 7. Germline V CDR1 and CDR2: DFQATT, SNEGSKA (reference sequence). The CDR3 nucleotides read TGCAGTGCTTTTCCTGGACAGGGAAGCAATCAGCCCCAGCATTTT. Amino acids: CSAFPGQGSNQPQHF.

V is TRBV5-1 and J is TRBJ1-2; 7 bases align to TRBD1. V gave up 4 bases and J gave up 6 bases; unmatched junction bases: 9. Germline CDR1 is SGHRS and CDR2 is YFSETQ. The CDR3 is 14 amino acids. The CDR3 DNA reads TGCGCCAGCAGCCCAACACAGGGGAGCGATGGCTACACCTTC. Translating gives CASSPTQGSDGYTF.